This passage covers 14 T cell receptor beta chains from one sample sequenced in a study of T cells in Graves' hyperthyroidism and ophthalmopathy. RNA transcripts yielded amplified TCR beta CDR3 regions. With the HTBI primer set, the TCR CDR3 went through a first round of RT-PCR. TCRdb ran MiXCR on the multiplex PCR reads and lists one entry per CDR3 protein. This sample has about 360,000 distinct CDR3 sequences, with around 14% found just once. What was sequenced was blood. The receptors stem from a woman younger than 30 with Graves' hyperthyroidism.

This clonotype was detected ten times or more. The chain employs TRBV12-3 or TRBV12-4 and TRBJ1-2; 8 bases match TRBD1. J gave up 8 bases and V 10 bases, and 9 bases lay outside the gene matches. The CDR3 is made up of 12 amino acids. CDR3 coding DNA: TGTGCCATCGACTCAGACAGGGGCGGCTACACCTTC. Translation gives CAIDSDRGGYTF.

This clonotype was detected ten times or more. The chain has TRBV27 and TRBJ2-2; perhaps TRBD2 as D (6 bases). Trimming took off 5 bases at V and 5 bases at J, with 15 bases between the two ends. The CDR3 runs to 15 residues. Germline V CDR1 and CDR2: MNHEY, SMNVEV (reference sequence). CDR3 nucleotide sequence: TGTGCCAGCAGTCAAGGGACTGCTCCTACCGGGGAGCTGTTTTTT. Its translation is CASSQGTAPTGELFF.

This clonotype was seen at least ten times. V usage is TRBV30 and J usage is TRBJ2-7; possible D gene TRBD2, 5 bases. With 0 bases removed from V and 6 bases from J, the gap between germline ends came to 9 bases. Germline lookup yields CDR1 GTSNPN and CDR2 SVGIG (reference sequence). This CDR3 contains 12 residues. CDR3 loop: CAWSVRGVEQYF. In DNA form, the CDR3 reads TGTGCCTGGAGTGTACGGGGTGTCGAGCAGTACTTC. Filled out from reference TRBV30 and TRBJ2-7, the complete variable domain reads SQTIHQWPATLVQPVGSPLSLECTVEGTSNPNLYWYRQAAGRGLQLLFYSVGIGQISSEVPQNLSASRPQDRQFILSSKKLLLSDSGFYLCAWSVRGVEQYFGPGTRLTVT.

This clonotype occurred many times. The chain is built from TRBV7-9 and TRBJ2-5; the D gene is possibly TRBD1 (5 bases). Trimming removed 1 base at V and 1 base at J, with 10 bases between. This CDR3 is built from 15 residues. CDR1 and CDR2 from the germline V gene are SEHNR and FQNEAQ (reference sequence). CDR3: CASSLDQGIQETQYF. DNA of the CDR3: TGTGCCAGCAGCTTAGACCAGGGCATCCAAGAGACCCAGTACTTC.

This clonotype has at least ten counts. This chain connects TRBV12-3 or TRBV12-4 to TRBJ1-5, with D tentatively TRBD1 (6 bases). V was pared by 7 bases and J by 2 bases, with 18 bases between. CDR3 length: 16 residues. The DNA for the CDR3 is TGTGCCAGCACCTATGATAGCGGGGGCCGCAATCAGCCCCAGCATTTT. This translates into CASTYDSGGRNQPQHF.

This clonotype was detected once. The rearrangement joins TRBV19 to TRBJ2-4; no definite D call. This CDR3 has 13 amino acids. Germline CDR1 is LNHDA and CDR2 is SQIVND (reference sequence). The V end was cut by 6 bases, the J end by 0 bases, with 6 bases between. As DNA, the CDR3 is TGTGCCAGTAGCCGGCTAGCCAAAAACATTCAGTACTTC. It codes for CASSRLAKNIQYF.

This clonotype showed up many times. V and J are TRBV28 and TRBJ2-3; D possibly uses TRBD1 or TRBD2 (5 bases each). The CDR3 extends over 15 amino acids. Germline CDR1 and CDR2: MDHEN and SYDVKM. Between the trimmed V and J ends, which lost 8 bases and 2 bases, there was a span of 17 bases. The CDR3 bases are TGTGCCAGCTACGGGGCACGGAGGTCCACAGATACGCAGTATTTT. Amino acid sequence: CASYGARRSTDTQYF.

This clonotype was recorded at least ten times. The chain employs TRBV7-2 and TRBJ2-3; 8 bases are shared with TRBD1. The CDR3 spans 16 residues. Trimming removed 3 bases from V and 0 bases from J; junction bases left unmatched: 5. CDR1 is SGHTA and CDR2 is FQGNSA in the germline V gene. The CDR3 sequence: CASSFTGGASTDTQYF. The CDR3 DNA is TGTGCCAGCAGCTTTACAGGGGGTGCTAGCACAGATACGCAGTATTTT.

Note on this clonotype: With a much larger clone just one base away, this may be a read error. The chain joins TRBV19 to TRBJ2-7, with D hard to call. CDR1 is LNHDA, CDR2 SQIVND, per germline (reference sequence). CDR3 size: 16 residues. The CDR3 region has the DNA TGTGCCGGTAGTATTTCCGGGCGTCTCCGCACCTACGAGCAGTACTTC. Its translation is CAGSISGRLRTYEQYF.

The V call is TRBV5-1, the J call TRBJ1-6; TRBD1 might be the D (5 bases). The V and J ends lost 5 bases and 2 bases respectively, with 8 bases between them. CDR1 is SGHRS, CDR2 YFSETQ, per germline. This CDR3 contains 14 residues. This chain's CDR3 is CASSSTAYNSPLHF. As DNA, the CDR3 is TGCGCCAGCAGTTCGACAGCCTATAATTCACCCCTCCACTTT.

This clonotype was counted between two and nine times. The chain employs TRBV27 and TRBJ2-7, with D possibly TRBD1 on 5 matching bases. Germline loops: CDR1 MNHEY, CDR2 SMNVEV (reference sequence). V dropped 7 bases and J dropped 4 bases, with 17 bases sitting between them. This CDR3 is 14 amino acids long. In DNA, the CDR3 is TGTGCCAGCACCAAAGTGGGGCAGCCTTACGAGCAGTACTTC. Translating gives CASTKVGQPYEQYF.

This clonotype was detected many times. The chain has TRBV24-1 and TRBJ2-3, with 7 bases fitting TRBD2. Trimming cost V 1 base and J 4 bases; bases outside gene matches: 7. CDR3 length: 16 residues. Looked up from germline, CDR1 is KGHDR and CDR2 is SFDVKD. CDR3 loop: CATSDLGGSGADTQYF. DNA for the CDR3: TGTGCCACCAGTGATTTAGGCGGGAGCGGTGCAGATACGCAGTATTTT.

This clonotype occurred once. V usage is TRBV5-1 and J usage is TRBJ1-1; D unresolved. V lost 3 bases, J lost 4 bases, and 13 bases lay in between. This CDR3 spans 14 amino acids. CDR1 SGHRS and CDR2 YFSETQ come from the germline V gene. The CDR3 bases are TGCGCCAGCAGCTCCGTCTTTAGCGGCACTGAAGCTTTCTTT. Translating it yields CASSSVFSGTEAFF.

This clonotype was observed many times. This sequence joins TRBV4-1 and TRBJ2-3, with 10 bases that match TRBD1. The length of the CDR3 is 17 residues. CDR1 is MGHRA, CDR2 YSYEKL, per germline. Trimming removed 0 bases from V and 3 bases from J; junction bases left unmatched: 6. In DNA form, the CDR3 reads TGCGCCAGCAGCCAAGAGACAGGGGGCTCGGGTACAGATACGCAGTATTTT. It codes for CASSQETGGSGTDTQYF.